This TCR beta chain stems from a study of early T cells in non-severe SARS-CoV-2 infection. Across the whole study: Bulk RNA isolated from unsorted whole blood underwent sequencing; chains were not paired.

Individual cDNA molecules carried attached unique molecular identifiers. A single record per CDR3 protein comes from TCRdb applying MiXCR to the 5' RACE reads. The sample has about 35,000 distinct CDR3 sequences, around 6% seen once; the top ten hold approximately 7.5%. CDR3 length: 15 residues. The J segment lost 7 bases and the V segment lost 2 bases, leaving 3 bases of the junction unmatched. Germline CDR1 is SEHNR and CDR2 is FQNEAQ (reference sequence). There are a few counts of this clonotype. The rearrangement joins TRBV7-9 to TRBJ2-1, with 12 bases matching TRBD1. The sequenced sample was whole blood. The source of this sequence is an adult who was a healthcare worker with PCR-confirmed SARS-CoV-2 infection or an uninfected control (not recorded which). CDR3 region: CASSLRDRGRNEQFF. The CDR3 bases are TGTGCCAGCAGCTTACGGGACAGGGGGCGAAATGAGCAGTTCTTC.